The present entry profiles one T cell receptor beta chain with its context. The antigen is not known. The data originate from a study of T cell responses to AZD1222 COVID-19 vaccine. Pooling was applied to second doses at about 4 or about 12 weeks. Sequenced by immunoSEQ multiplex PCR; TCRdb stores in-frame clones only, minus some. The data contain 100,000 to 130,000 clones, around 92% of them singletons. Regarding the study as a whole: The breadth and depth of Spike-specific TCRs increased once two AZD1222 doses had been given. Epitopes outside B.1.351 and B.1.1.7 mutated regions reportedly drew nearly half of spike TCRs. The sample set comprised mostly white British donors with more females, and clonal diversity was possibly underestimated.

Sample: peripheral blood, taken 28 days after the second AZD1222 dose. The source of this sequence is an adult who received the AZD1222 COVID-19 vaccine.

Here the CDR3 DNA reads TGTGCCAGTAGCTATACGGTAACTAGCTCTGGAAACACCATATATTTT. This gives the protein CASSYTVTSSGNTIYF. The chain couples TRBV19 to TRBJ1-3; D call uncertain. From germline, CDR1 is LNHDA and CDR2 SQIVND (reference sequence). V was trimmed by 6 bases and J by 0 bases, leaving 15 bases between them. The CDR3 has 16 amino acids.